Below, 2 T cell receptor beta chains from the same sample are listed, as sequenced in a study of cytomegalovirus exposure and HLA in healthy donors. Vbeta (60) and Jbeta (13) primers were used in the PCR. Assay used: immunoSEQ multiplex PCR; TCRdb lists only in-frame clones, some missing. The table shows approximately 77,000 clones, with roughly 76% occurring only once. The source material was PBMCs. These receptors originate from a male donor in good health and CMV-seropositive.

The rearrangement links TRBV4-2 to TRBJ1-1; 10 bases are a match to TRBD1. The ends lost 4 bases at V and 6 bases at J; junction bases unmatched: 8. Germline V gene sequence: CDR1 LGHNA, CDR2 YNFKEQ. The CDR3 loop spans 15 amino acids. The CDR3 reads CASSRTGTGAAEAFF. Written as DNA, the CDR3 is TGTGCCAGCAGCCGAACCGGGACAGGGGCGGCTGAAGCTTTCTTT.

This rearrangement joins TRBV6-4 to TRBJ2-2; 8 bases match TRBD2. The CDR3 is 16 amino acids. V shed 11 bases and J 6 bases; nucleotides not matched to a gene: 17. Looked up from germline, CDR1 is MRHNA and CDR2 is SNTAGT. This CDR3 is CAGRAGVDLNPGELFF. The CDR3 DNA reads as TGTGCCGGAAGAGCGGGGGTCGATCTAAACCCCGGGGAGCTGTTTTTT.